What follows are 9 T cell receptor beta chains derived from one specimen sequenced in a study of blood T cell repertoires in COVID-19. Sequenced by immunoSEQ multiplex PCR; TCRdb stores in-frame clones only, minus some. The profile shows around 50,000 clones, approximately 82% of them singletons. Input material: PBMCs or T cells enriched from blood (not recorded which). These receptors were obtained from a woman in her 50s with acute COVID-19.

The chain links TRBV9 to TRBJ2-5, with 13 bases identical to TRBD2. Per germline, CDR1 SGDLS and CDR2 YYNGEE. Trimming took 0 bases from V and 0 from J; bases not matched to a gene: 8. The CDR3 sequence is 19 residues long. The CDR3 DNA sequence: TGTGCCAGCAGCGTAGACACTAGCGGGGGGGGTCGCCACCAAGAGACCCAGTACTTC. It specifies CASSVDTSGGGRHQETQYF.

This clone showed up just a few times. The chain employs TRBV25-1 and TRBJ1-1; no definite D call. The CDR3 is made up of 15 amino acids. The V gene's germline CDR1 is MGHDK and CDR2 SYGVNS. V was trimmed by 2 bases and J by 3 bases, leaving 13 bases between them. CDR3 nucleotide sequence: TGTGCCAGCAGTGAACGCAGAGGACTAGACACTGAAGCTTTCTTT. Amino acids: CASSERRGLDTEAFF.

J is TRBJ1-6 and V is TRBV7-9; no clear D gene. The V gene's germline CDR1 is SEHNR and CDR2 FQNEAQ (reference sequence). This CDR3 spans 17 amino acids. V lost 4 bases and J 0 bases, leaving 13 bases between the germline ends. Here the CDR3 DNA reads TGTGCCAGCAGCTCCACCCGGGAGAGCTCCTATAATTCACCCCTCCACTTT. Its protein product is CASSSTRESSYNSPLHF.

This clone was seen once. The chain employs TRBV21-1 and TRBJ1-2; the DNA was not used to check the table's D call, TRBD1. TRBV21-1 is a known pseudogene. The CDR3 length is 14 residues. The CDR3 DNA follows: TGTGCCAGCAGCCCCGACAGGCCTGTCTATGGCTACACCTTC. The encoded protein is CASSPDRPVYGYTF.

V and J are TRBV7-9 and TRBJ1-2; no clear D gene. The ends were cut back, 5 bases at V and 7 bases at J, with 11 bases in the middle. There are 12 residues in the CDR3. The germline CDR1 and CDR2 sequences are SEHNR and FQNEAQ (reference sequence). The CDR3 DNA is TGTGCCAGCAGCCCACCGGGTCCTGGCTACACCTTC. It codes for CASSPPGPGYTF.

The V gene is TRBV11-3, the J gene TRBJ2-2, with D maybe TRBD1 (5 bases). V was pared by 5 bases and J by 4 bases, with 8 bases between. The length of the CDR3 is 13 residues. Germline values: CDR1 SGHNT, CDR2 YENEEA. The CDR3 here is CASSPTVTGELFF. As DNA, the CDR3 is TGTGCCAGCAGCCCGACAGTCACCGGGGAGCTGTTTTTT. Complete variable domain (other parts from reference TRBV11-3 and TRBJ2-2): EAGVVQSPRYKIIEKKQPVAFWCNPISGHNTLYWYLQNLGQGPELLIRYENEEAVDDSQLPKDRFSAERLKGVDSTLKIQPAELGDSAVYLCASSPTVTGELFFGEGSRLTVL.

CDR3 DNA: TGTGCCAGCAGTCATACGGGCCGGGACAGCTACGAGCAGTACTTC. Protein: CASSHTGRDSYEQYF. The chain uses TRBV2 and TRBJ2-7; TRBD1 aligns across 7 bases. Germline CDR1 SNHLY, CDR2 FYNNEI. V trimming: 5 bases; J trimming: 3 bases; junction bases outside the gene matches: 10. The length of the CDR3 is 15 residues.

The chain uses TRBV28 and TRBJ1-5, with TRBD1 identical over 7 bases. CDR3 length: 14 amino acids. Trimming took 4 bases from V and 5 from J; bases not matched to a gene: 5. Germline assignment: CDR1 MDHEN and CDR2 SYDVKM. The CDR3 spells CASSSPQGDQPQHF. In DNA, the CDR3 is TGTGCCAGCAGTTCCCCTCAGGGGGATCAGCCCCAGCATTTT.

The rearrangement links TRBV24-1 to TRBJ1-5; the match to TRBD1 covers 8 bases. Germline loops: CDR1 KGHDR, CDR2 SFDVKD. The CDR3 spans 17 residues. V shed 1 base, J shed 9 bases, and the junction held 13 bases outside the gene matches. DNA of the CDR3: TGTGCCACCAGTGATTTTGCCGGACAGGGTCCGCAATCGCCCCAGCATTTT. Residues: CATSDFAGQGPQSPQHF.